This TCR beta chain was identified in a study of blood T cell repertoires in COVID-19. Study details: Acute-phase and convalescent COVID-19 samples originated in the United States, Italy and Spain. The analysed material was cDNA or gDNA that came from T cells, B-cell-depleted T cells, or PBMCs.

Authors' data handling: Scientists estimated how many nucleated cells there were by amplifying reference gene primers. The protocol was immunoSEQ multiplex PCR, while the TCRdb copy is restricted to in-frame clones and leaves out a portion. The DNA gave D and trimming, while V, J and clone size come from that table. The sample lists roughly 88,000 clones; 80% to 90% were seen once. V shed 5 bases and J shed 3 bases, with 14 bases lying between them. The germline CDR1 and CDR2 sequences are SGDLS and YYNGEE. The CDR3 has 14 amino acids. Sequences were obtained from peripheral blood. The rearrangement joins TRBV9 to TRBJ1-1; D not certain. The source is a woman older than 75 with acute or convalescent COVID-19. The CDR3: CASRDVGGDTEAFF. CDR3 coding DNA: TGTGCCAGCAGAGACGTTGGAGGTGACACTGAAGCTTTCTTT.